This TCR beta chain was found in a study of blood T cells in healthy people across ages. Study overall: Template switching captured about one barcoded beta molecule per two T cells.

PCR was performed a second time for roughly 7 to 12 cycles using a sample-barcoded 5' primer and a J-beta primer mix. Via MiXCR, TCRdb re-called the 5' RACE reads, giving one row per CDR3 protein. The sample includes 800,000 to 1,000,000 distinct CDR3 sequences, around 46% of them seen just once. Each donor supplied roughly 9.2 milliliters of peripheral blood. Sequencing input: blood. The origin of this receptor is a young man in good health.

CDR3 DNA sequence: TGTGCCAGCAGTCGCAGTGGGACACTCCAAGAGACCCAGTACTTC. Its protein product is CASSRSGTLQETQYF. The V call is TRBV12-3 or TRBV12-4, the J call TRBJ2-5, with D maybe TRBD1 (6 bases). This CDR3 is 15 amino acids long. Trimming pared 5 bases from V and 1 base from J, leaving 14 bases between.